The entry that follows covers one T cell receptor (beta chain) sequence. This clonotype is deemed large (0.1 to 1%). Within one base of it there is no much larger clone, and no base qualities were kept. The junction shows trimming of 2 bases on V and 1 base on J, plus 5 bases between the germline ends. From the cysteine through the phenylalanine, the CDR3 covers 13 amino acids. The kept DNA is CDR3 alone, 39 bases in frame from the first base. CDR1 and CDR2 are drawn from the germline V gene: LGHNA, YSLEER. The sample is drawn from a study of Japanese encephalitis immunity and Zika vaccine responses (dated by TCRdb to about 2021). In the study overall: Included participants received three 5.0 ug doses of alum-adjuvanted ZPIV at weeks 0, 4 and 28. Approximately twelve participants were given two doses of JEV vaccine (IXIARO) 28 days apart, two to three months before the first ZPIV dose. Before ZPIV, twelve participants were given one dose of YFV vaccine (YF-VAX), while nine participants were flavivirus-naive. Roughly 6 representative participants per pre-vaccination group were picked for TCR sequencing, using samples from week 52 and from week 0, the point after pre-vaccination but before ZPIV. TCR repertoires from a few flavivirus-naive individuals were also analyzed at weeks 2, 6 and 52 after the start of ZPIV vaccination. For stimulation, either ZIKV structural-protein peptide pools divided into flavivirus-conserved and non-conserved sets were used, or JEV or YFV peptides matching the pre-vaccination. ZIKV peptides were 15-mers overlapping by 11 residues, selected for NetMHCpan/NetMHCII-predicted epitopes with affinity below 50 nM. The study tested whether CD4 T cell responses to the Zika vaccine were shaped by prior Japanese encephalitis virus (JEV) or yellow fever virus (YFV) vaccination.

The method was 5' RACE. TCRbeta libraries were pooled in proportion to their sorted cell numbers before sequencing. Total RNA from sorted cells was extracted with RNAzol RT, and cDNA was made with an oligo(dT) primer and a template-switching oligo. The TCRbeta V-CDR3-J region was amplified by PCR with Kapa HiFi between a SMARTer oligo primer and a TCRbeta constant-region primer. Illumina adaptors and sample-specific index barcodes were added in a second PCR, with HighPrep bead cleanup and a Bioanalyzer check confirming a band of roughly 650 bp. The libraries were sequenced on an Illumina MiSeq using 2x151 bp paired-end reads. As for the original processing: Reads were demultiplexed with an in-house Java program, and TCRbeta annotations were assigned and clonotypes were counted with MiXCR. To assess repertoire overlap, Morisita-Horn indices from the R package vegan were used, along with UPGMA clustering and Circos plots of recurring clonotypes. Shannon diversity and richness were normalized to the maximum possible value based on input cell numbers, so that values between 0 and 1 were obtained. CDR3beta sequences were aligned using MUSCLE, distances were calculated using SeqinR, and multidimensional scaling was plotted in R. The public sequencing data were trimmed at Q25 with fastp and processed into clonotypes with MiXCR by TCRdb, which kept only in-frame beta chains. All rows with the same CDR3 protein become a single entry with the most common DNA and genes. The V and J calls and clone size come from TCRdb's table, not from the authors' own analysis. Across this sample there are some 1,500 distinct CDR3 sequences, with less than 6.5% seen only once. The ten most abundant clones make up roughly 27% of the sample.

PBMCs were labeled with CellTrace CFSE and cultured for 6 to 7 days in RPMI with approximately 8.6% human serum plus peptide pools at about 1 ug/mL each. On a BD FACSAria, proliferating CD4 T cells were sorted without fixation as live CD56-CD19-CD16-CD3+CD4+ CFSE-low cells. Enrolled adults were healthy and were found to be seronegative for ZIKV, JEV, YFV, DENV and WNV by microneutralization screening. Samples were obtained from a phase 1, double-blinded, randomized, placebo-controlled trial of an alum-adjuvanted Zika purified-inactivated virus (ZPIV) vaccine. Peripheral blood mononuclear cells were isolated by standard procedure and were kept frozen in liquid nitrogen until use. The investigation overall reported the following: The samples grouped by participant and showed no similarity across individuals, which suggests that no public TCRs were detected. Only a few individuals showed CD8 T cell responses to the ZIKV peptide pools, and those responses were of very low magnitude. In JEV-pre-vaccinated donors, the repertoire richness of CD4 T cells responding to conserved ZIKV epitopes dropped significantly after ZPIV. The analysis covered only a subset of trial participants who had three doses and adequate samples, rather than the whole vaccinated cohort. Because there were not enough samples, the peptide pools could not be deconvoluted, which meant the specific peptides behind the cross-reactive responses went unidentified. Repertoire similarity across time-points and stimulations was higher in JEV-pre-vaccinated donors than in YFV-pre-vaccinated donors, indicating more clonotypes shared between ZIKV and JEV stimulation.

This receptor was obtained from an adult woman who received an inactivated Zika virus vaccine. The sequencing here drew on antigen-activated CD4+ T cells from blood, cultured, taken during a Zika inactivated vaccine study. The chain employs TRBV4-3 and TRBJ1-1, with no reliable assignment of the D segment. CDR3 protein: CASSQPENTEAFF. At the DNA level, the sequence is TGCGCCAGCAGCCAACCTGAGAACACTGAAGCTTTCTTT.